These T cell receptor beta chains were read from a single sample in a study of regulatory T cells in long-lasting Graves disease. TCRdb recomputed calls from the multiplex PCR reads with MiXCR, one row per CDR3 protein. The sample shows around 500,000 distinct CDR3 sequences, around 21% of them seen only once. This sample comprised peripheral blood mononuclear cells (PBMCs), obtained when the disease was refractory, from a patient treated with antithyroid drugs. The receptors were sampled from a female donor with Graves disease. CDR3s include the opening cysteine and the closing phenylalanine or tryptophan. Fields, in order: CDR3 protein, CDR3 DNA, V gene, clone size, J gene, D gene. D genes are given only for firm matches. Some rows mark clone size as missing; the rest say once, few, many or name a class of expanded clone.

CASGVGGFYEQYF,TGTGCCAGTGGCGTAGGGGGCTTCTACGAGCAGTACTTC,TRBV6-2/TRBV6-3,NA,TRBJ2-7,TRBD1
CASSLGEQGTTNEKLFF,TGCGCCAGCAGCTTGGGAGAACAGGGGACAACTAATGAAAAACTGTTTTTT,TRBV5-1,NA,TRBJ1-4,TRBD1
CASSPTSYEQFF,TGTGCCAGCAGCCCCACTAGCTATGAGCAGTTCTTC,TRBV11-2,NA,TRBJ2-1,NA
CASSVWSHDPAFF,TGTGCCAGCAGCGTTTGGTCCCACGACCCAGCTTTCTTT,TRBV9,NA,TRBJ1-1,NA
CAWSIGLVYEQYF,TGTGCCTGGAGTATTGGGTTGGTCTACGAGCAGTACTTC,TRBV30,NA,TRBJ2-7,NA
CASSSTAVSSYEQYF,TGTGCCAGCAGCTCGACAGCGGTTAGCTCCTACGAGCAGTACTTC,TRBV7-3,many,TRBJ2-7,NA
CASSPGTGRSVGEKLFF,TGTGCCAGCAGCCCTGGGACAGGCCGCTCGGTGGGTGAAAAACTGTTTTTT,TRBV28,many,TRBJ1-4,TRBD1
CASSAGDGTNYGYTF,TGTGCCAGCAGTGCCGGGGACGGTACTAACTATGGCTACACCTTC,TRBV25-1,NA,TRBJ1-2,NA
CAWSVLGQGRGEQYF,TGTGCCTGGAGTGTACTTGGACAGGGAAGGGGCGAGCAGTACTTC,TRBV30,few,TRBJ2-7,TRBD1
CASSLGSGSKETQYF,TGCGCCAGCAGCTTGGGTAGCGGGAGTAAAGAGACCCAGTACTTC,TRBV5-1,NA,TRBJ2-5,TRBD2
CASRLLTGEGYGYTF,TGTGCCAGCAGGCTACTGACAGGGGAGGGCTATGGCTACACCTTC,TRBV2,many,TRBJ1-2,TRBD1
CASSLQIGDTGELFF,TGTGCCAGCAGCTTACAGATTGGGGACACCGGGGAGCTGTTTTTT,TRBV7-9,NA,TRBJ2-2,NA
CASSLGDSSLGEQYF,TGTGCCAGCAGCTTGGGTGATAGCTCGCTTGGCGAGCAGTACTTC,TRBV5-8,few,TRBJ2-7,NA
CAATQEGNQPQHF,TGTGCCGCTACTCAGGAGGGCAATCAGCCCCAGCATTTT,TRBV19,few,TRBJ1-5,NA
CSARSQTPNSGNTIYF,TGCAGTGCTAGATCACAAACACCAAACTCTGGAAACACCATATATTTT,TRBV20-1,few,TRBJ1-3,NA
CASSYGGGHGYTF,TGTGCCAGCAGTTACGGAGGGGGGCATGGCTACACCTTC,TRBV6-2/TRBV6-3,many,TRBJ1-2,NA
CSARDGRYSGNTIYF,TGCAGTGCTAGAGATGGACGGTACTCTGGAAACACCATATATTTT,TRBV20-1,few,TRBJ1-3,NA
CASSPWRGMNTEAFF,TGCGCCAGCAGCCCTTGGAGGGGTATGAACACTGAAGCTTTCTTT,TRBV4-1,few,TRBJ1-1,NA
CASSLSSGRGQETQYF,TGTGCCAGCAGCTTATCTAGCGGGAGAGGCCAAGAGACCCAGTACTTC,TRBV7-8,many,TRBJ2-5,TRBD2
CASSLVWTGVNGELFF,TGCGCCAGCAGCTTGGTCTGGACGGGAGTTAACGGGGAGCTGTTTTTT,TRBV5-1,NA,TRBJ2-2,NA
CASSTLADTQYF,TGTGCCAGCAGCACATTAGCAGATACGCAGTATTTT,TRBV5-8,NA,TRBJ2-3,NA
CASILAGGGQETQYF,TGTGCCAGCATCTTGGCAGGGGGCGGACAAGAGACCCAGTACTTC,TRBV6-1,many,TRBJ2-5,TRBD1
CASSQDTSGSDDIQYF,TGCGCCAGCAGCCAAGATACCAGCGGGAGCGATGACATTCAGTACTTC,TRBV4-3,few,TRBJ2-4,TRBD2
CSAPGDYNSPLHF,TGCAGTGCTCCGGGGGATTATAATTCACCCCTCCACTTT,TRBV20-1,few,TRBJ1-6,NA
CASSLGAGLAGAYEQYF,TGTGCCAGCAGCTTAGGGGCTGGGCTAGCGGGGGCCTACGAGCAGTACTTC,TRBV7-9,NA,TRBJ2-7,TRBD2
CASSSDRQFLAKNIQYF,TGTGCCAGCAGCTCGGACCGACAGTTTCTAGCCAAAAACATTCAGTACTTC,TRBV11-2,few,TRBJ2-4,NA
CASRGTPSEQYF,TGTGCCAGCAGGGGGACCCCTAGCGAGCAGTACTTC,TRBV7-2,many,TRBJ2-7,NA
CASSLRQGDTGELFF,TGTGCCAGCAGCTTAAGACAGGGTGACACCGGGGAGCTGTTTTTT,TRBV11-1,many,TRBJ2-2,TRBD1
CATSRARQGQGTQYF,TGTGCCACCAGCAGAGCAAGACAGGGCCAGGGGACCCAGTACTTC,TRBV15,many,TRBJ2-5,TRBD1
CASSYSIWGTLLETQYF,TGTGCCAGCAGTTACTCGATATGGGGAACTCTCCTTGAGACCCAGTACTTC,TRBV6-5,many,TRBJ2-5,NA
CASSVGGLRSPLHF,TGTGCCAGTAGTGTCGGGGGGCTTAGGTCACCCCTCCACTTT,TRBV19,NA,TRBJ1-6,NA
CASSAGTGDHEQYF,TGTGCCAGCAGCGCCGGGACAGGGGACCACGAGCAGTACTTC,TRBV7-2,few,TRBJ2-7,TRBD1
CASRPGGGETQYF,TGTGCCAGTAGACCAGGTGGCGGGGAGACCCAGTACTTC,TRBV19,few,TRBJ2-5,NA
CASQMLFKSVDTQYF,TGTGCCAGCCAGATGCTATTCAAGAGCGTGGATACGCAGTATTTT,TRBV2,few,TRBJ2-3,NA
CASSLMASSYEQYF,TGTGCCAGCAGCTTAATGGCTAGCTCCTACGAGCAGTACTTC,TRBV7-2,many,TRBJ2-7,NA
CASSLGQMTEAFF,TGTGCCAGCAGCTTGGGACAGATGACTGAAGCTTTCTTT,TRBV5-5,many,TRBJ1-1,NA
CASSPAFGFSEQYF,TGCGCCAGCAGCCCAGCGTTTGGCTTTTCCGAGCAGTACTTC,TRBV5-1,many,TRBJ2-7,NA
CASSYREETQYF,TGTGCCAGCAGTTACCGGGAGGAGACCCAGTACTTC,TRBV6-5,many,TRBJ2-5,NA
CASSLRTSQETQYF,TGTGCCAGCAGCTTAAGGACATCCCAAGAGACCCAGTACTTC,TRBV13,few,TRBJ2-5,NA
CASRIQVDGSPLHF,TGTGCCAGCAGAATACAGGTGGATGGTTCACCCCTCCACTTT,TRBV7-2,many,TRBJ1-6,NA
CASSPDRGRNTGELFF,TGTGCCAGCAGTCCTGACAGGGGCCGGAACACCGGGGAGCTGTTTTTT,TRBV6-1,NA,TRBJ2-2,TRBD1
CASSLEGTGATSGANVLTF,TGTGCCAGCAGCCTCGAAGGGACAGGGGCTACCTCTGGGGCCAACGTCCTGACTTTC,TRBV3-1,many,TRBJ2-6,TRBD1
CASSSQGPPLVEQYF,TGTGCCAGCAGCTCACAGGGGCCGCCTCTAGTAGAGCAGTACTTC,TRBV7-9,NA,TRBJ2-7,TRBD1
CASSPSRGTEAFF,TGTGCCAGCAGCCCCTCCAGGGGCACTGAAGCTTTCTTT,TRBV11-3,many,TRBJ1-1,NA
CASSPLAMTETQYF,TGTGCCAGCAGTCCTCTGGCCATGACGGAGACCCAGTACTTC,TRBV27,many,TRBJ2-5,NA
CASSFNNNQPQHF,TGTGCCAGCAGTTTTAATAACAATCAGCCCCAGCATTTT,TRBV27,NA,TRBJ1-5,NA
CSARQGNNQPQHF,TGCAGTGCGCGACAGGGTAACAATCAGCCCCAGCATTTT,TRBV20-1,few,TRBJ1-5,TRBD1
CASRKNPGRDNSPLHF,TGTGCCAGCAGGAAAAACCCGGGACGTGATAATTCACCCCTCCACTTT,TRBV6-2/TRBV6-3,many,TRBJ1-6,NA
CASSLLIGYEQYF,TGTGCCAGCAGTTTATTGATAGGGTACGAGCAGTACTTC,TRBV28,many,TRBJ2-7,NA
CATSRDPGAGYEQYF,TGTGCCACCAGCAGGGACCCGGGCGCAGGCTACGAGCAGTACTTC,TRBV15,few,TRBJ2-7,NA
CASSQGQGYQPQHF,TGTGCCAGCAGTCAGGGACAGGGGTATCAGCCCCAGCATTTT,TRBV6-1,NA,TRBJ1-5,TRBD1
CASSQDEGVQPQHF,TGTGCCAGCAGCCAAGATGAGGGAGTTCAGCCCCAGCATTTT,TRBV3-1,many,TRBJ1-5,NA
CSAAPGQGYEQYF,TGCAGTGCGGCCCCGGGACAGGGCTACGAGCAGTACTTC,TRBV20-1,NA,TRBJ2-7,TRBD1
CASSPFGQGALNSPLHF,TGTGCCAGCAGTCCCTTTGGACAGGGGGCATTGAATTCACCCCTCCACTTT,TRBV27,many,TRBJ1-6,TRBD1
CATSDLDSGETQYF,TGTGCCACCAGTGATTTGGATTCGGGAGAGACCCAGTACTTC,TRBV24-1,many,TRBJ2-5,NA
CASSPAGATNTEAFF,TGTGCCAGCTCACCAGCGGGAGCCACGAACACTGAAGCTTTCTTT,TRBV18,once,TRBJ1-1,NA
CASSQEWTGEYEQYF,TGTGCCAGCAGCCAAGAGTGGACAGGGGAGTACGAGCAGTACTTC,TRBV3-1,few,TRBJ2-7,TRBD1
CATSLGTEAFF,TGTGCCACCAGCCTGGGCACTGAAGCTTTCTTT,TRBV24-1,few,TRBJ1-1,NA
CSVEDLAGGYEQYF,TGCAGCGTTGAAGATCTGGCAGGGGGCTACGAGCAGTACTTC,TRBV29-1,many,TRBJ2-7,TRBD1
CASSWAGTYEQYF,TGCGCCAGCAGTTGGGCAGGAACGTACGAGCAGTACTTC,TRBV5-1,many,TRBJ2-7,NA